This T cell receptor (beta chain) was documented in a study of diagnostic markers for celiac disease (dated by TCRdb to about 2020). Its frequency places this clonotype as medium-sized (0.01 to 0.1%); no count is recorded. The antigen it recognizes is unknown. The sequencing machine was an Illumina MiSeq. With the reads reprocessed by TCRdb, a single entry stands for each CDR3 protein sequence and no DNA is reported. The table for this sample shows under 6,000 distinct CDR3 sequences. Clones ranked in the top ten supply over 4.5% of the sample. From its cysteine to its phenylalanine, the CDR3 spans 15 amino acids. No DNA sequence is on record.

The sequence derives from a human donor. This table probably holds off-target reads from a library built for another chain. The V gene is TRBV12-3 or TRBV12-4 and the J gene is TRBJ1-1. Sequencing was carried out using either unsorted cells or a sorted T cell fraction (not recorded which). The CDR3 protein: CASSLRRQGGTEAFF.